A selection of T cell receptor beta chains follows, all from one sample in a study of shared clonotypes between healthy human individuals. Generated by immunoSEQ multiplex PCR, the TCRdb table keeps only in-frame clones and is missing some. The sample has 2 million to 2.5 million clones, approximately 94% seen once. The sequencing input was naive CD4+ T cells sorted from blood. Receptors originate from a man younger than 35 in good health. The CDR3 runs from the conserved cysteine through the conserved F or W. The D gene is left open where the match is weak. The size entry is marked missing in some rows and otherwise reads once, few, many or a size class.

V gene	clone size	D gene	J gene	CDR3 protein	CDR3 DNA
TRBV29-1	.	TRBD2	TRBJ2-1	CSVAGTSGSSEQFF	TGCAGCGTTGCCGGGACTAGCGGGAGTTCTGAGCAGTTCTTC
TRBV5-1	.	TRBD1	TRBJ2-7	CASSAGQGVGEQYF	TGCGCCAGCAGCGCGGGACAGGGGGTAGGGGAGCAGTACTTC
TRBV7-2	once	.	TRBJ2-7	CASSLVPGSSYEQYF	TGTGCCAGCAGCTTAGTGCCTGGGTCCTCTTACGAGCAGTACTTC
TRBV29-1	.	.	TRBJ2-7	CSVEDPSSSSYEQYF	TGCAGCGTTGAAGATCCCAGCTCGAGCTCCTACGAGCAGTACTTC
TRBV11-2	.	.	TRBJ1-2	CASSLTPYGYTF	TGTGCCAGCAGCTTGACACCGTATGGCTACACCTTC
TRBV5-4	.	.	TRBJ1-2	CASSYIDRTRGYTF	TGTGCCAGCAGCTACATAGATCGTACTAGAGGCTACACCTTC
TRBV9	once	TRBD1	TRBJ1-2	CASSNRDRGLSGYTF	TGTGCCAGCAGCAACCGGGACAGGGGGCTTAGTGGCTACACCTTC
TRBV7-9	.	.	TRBJ1-1	CASSPRPALSNTEAFF	TGTGCCAGCAGCCCCCGACCGGCATTATCGAACACTGAAGCTTTCTTT
TRBV18	.	.	TRBJ1-3	CASSPRTDSGNTIYF	TGTGCCAGCTCACCGAGGACAGACTCTGGAAACACCATATATTTT
TRBV19	.	TRBD2	TRBJ2-7	CASSTSGSSYEQYF	TGTGCCAGTAGTACTAGCGGGAGCTCCTACGAGCAGTACTTC
TRBV5-6	.	TRBD2	TRBJ2-2	CASSLRGLAGTGELFF	TGTGCCAGCAGCTTGAGGGGACTAGCGGGGACCGGGGAGCTGTTTTTT
TRBV15	.	TRBD1	TRBJ2-5	CATGDRGRQETQYF	TGTGCCACCGGGGACAGGGGGCGGCAAGAGACCCAGTACTTC
TRBV28	.	.	TRBJ1-2	CASSSPGFQTNYGYTF	TGTGCCAGCAGTTCTCCTGGGTTTCAAACTAACTATGGCTACACCTTC
TRBV27	.	.	TRBJ2-2	CASSSGVSSPGELFF	TGTGCCAGCAGTTCCGGCGTTAGCAGTCCCGGGGAGCTGTTTTTT
TRBV5-1	.	.	TRBJ2-1	CASSPGTQGEQFF	TGCGCCAGCAGCCCCGGAACCCAAGGGGAGCAGTTCTTC
TRBV19	few	TRBD1	TRBJ1-1	CASSPRQGGTEAFF	TGTGCCAGTAGTCCCCGACAGGGGGGCACTGAAGCTTTCTTT
TRBV7-2	.	TRBD1	TRBJ2-7	CASSSDRGPIYEQYF	TGTGCCAGCAGCTCTGACAGGGGGCCCATATACGAGCAGTACTTC
TRBV11-2	.	TRBD2	TRBJ2-1	CASSRAGFSYNEQFF	TGTGCCAGCAGCCGAGCGGGGTTCTCCTACAATGAGCAGTTCTTC
TRBV28	.	.	TRBJ1-5	CATVGAGSQPQHF	TGTGCCACCGTCGGGGCAGGGAGTCAGCCCCAGCATTTT
TRBV5-1	.	TRBD1	TRBJ1-1	CASSFTGDLGNTEAFF	TGCGCCAGCAGCTTCACAGGGGATTTGGGCAACACTGAAGCTTTCTTT
TRBV7-9	.	.	TRBJ1-1	CASSPRSVNTEAFF	TGTGCCAGCAGCCCAAGGTCTGTGAACACTGAAGCTTTCTTT
TRBV7-2	.	.	TRBJ2-3	CASSQGFRGTDTQYF	TGTGCCAGCAGCCAGGGCTTCCGGGGCACAGATACGCAGTATTTT
TRBV5-1	.	.	TRBJ2-7	CASSSGGVGSYEQYF	TGCGCCAGCAGCTCAGGCGGGGTGGGGTCCTACGAGCAGTACTTC
TRBV27	.	.	TRBJ1-2	CASSTGRSYGYTF	TGTGCCAGCAGTACAGGGAGGTCCTATGGCTACACCTTC
TRBV6-5	.	.	TRBJ2-3	CASNRALAVDTQYF	TGTGCCAGCAACAGGGCCCTAGCGGTAGATACGCAGTATTTT
TRBV6-1	.	.	TRBJ2-7	CASARQAPYEQYF	TGTGCCTCCGCTAGACAGGCCCCCTACGAGCAGTACTTC
TRBV2	.	.	TRBJ1-2	CASSDRTRSDGYTF	TGTGCCAGCAGTGATAGGACAAGATCCGACGGCTACACCTTC
TRBV28	.	TRBD1	TRBJ2-5	CASSLPGTVGETQYF	TGTGCCAGCAGTTTGCCCGGGACAGTAGGGGAGACCCAGTACTTC
TRBV9	few	.	TRBJ1-5	CASSVSGSSNQPQHF	TGTGCCAGCAGCGTTTCTGGGAGTAGCAATCAGCCCCAGCATTTT
TRBV6-5	.	.	TRBJ1-1	CASSYWGNTEAFF	TGTGCCAGCAGTTATTGGGGGAACACTGAAGCTTTCTTT
TRBV18	.	.	TRBJ2-2	CASSPPGRVTGELFF	TGTGCCAGCTCACCACCGGGCAGGGTAACCGGGGAGCTGTTTTTT